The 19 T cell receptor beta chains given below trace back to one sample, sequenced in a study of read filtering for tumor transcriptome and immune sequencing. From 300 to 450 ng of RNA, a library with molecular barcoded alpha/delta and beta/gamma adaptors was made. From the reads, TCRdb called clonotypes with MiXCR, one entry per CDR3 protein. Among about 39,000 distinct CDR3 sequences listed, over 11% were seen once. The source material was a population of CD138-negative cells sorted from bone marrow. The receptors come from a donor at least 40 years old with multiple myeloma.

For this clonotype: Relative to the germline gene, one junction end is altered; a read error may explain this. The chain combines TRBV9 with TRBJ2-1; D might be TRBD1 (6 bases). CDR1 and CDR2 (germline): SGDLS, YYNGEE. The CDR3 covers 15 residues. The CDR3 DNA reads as TGTGCCAGCAGCGCAGAGGGGGTGGCCTACAAGGAGCAGTTCTTC. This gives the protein CASSAEGVAYKEQFF.

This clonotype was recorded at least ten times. The CDR3 bases are TGCAGTGCTTCCCGGGACAGCCAATACAATGAGCAGTTCTTC. It specifies CSASRDSQYNEQFF. The J gene is TRBJ2-1, the V gene TRBV20-1, with TRBD1 matching over 7 bases. CDR3 length: 14 amino acids. J gave up 4 bases and V 5 bases, and 8 bases lay outside the gene matches. From germline, CDR1 is DFQATT and CDR2 SNEGSKA (reference sequence).

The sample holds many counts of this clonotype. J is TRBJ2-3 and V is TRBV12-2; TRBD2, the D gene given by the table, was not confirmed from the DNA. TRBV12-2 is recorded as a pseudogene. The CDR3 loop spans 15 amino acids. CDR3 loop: CASRLGSGVKDTQYF. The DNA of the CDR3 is TGTGCAAGTCGCCTTGGGAGCGGGGTGAAAGATACGCAGTATTTT.

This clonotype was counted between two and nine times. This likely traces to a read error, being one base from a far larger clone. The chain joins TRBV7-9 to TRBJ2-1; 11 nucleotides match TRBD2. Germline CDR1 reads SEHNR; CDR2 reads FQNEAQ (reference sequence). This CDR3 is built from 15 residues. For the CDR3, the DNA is TGTGCCAGCAGCTTAAGGACTAGCGGGTACAATGGGCAGTTCTTC. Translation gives CASSLRTSGYNGQFF.

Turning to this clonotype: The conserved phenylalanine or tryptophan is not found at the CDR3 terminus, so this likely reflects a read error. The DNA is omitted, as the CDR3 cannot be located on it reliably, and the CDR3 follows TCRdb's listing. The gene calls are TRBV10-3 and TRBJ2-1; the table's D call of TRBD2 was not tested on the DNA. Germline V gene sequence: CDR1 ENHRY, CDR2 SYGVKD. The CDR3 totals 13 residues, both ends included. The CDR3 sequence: CAISRSPTGLLFY.

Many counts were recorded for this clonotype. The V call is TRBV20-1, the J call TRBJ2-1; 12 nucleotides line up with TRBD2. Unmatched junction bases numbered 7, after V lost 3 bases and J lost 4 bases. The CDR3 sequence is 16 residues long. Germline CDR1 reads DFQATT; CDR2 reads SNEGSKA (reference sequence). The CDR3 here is CSARVPGTSGYNEQFF. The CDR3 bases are TGCAGTGCTAGGGTTCCGGGGACTAGCGGGTACAATGAGCAGTTCTTC.

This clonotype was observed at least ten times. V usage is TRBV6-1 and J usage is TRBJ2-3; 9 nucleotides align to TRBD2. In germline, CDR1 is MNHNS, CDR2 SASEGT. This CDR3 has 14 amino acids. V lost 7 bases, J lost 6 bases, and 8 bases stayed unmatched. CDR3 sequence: CASKPGLASDTQYF. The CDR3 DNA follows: TGTGCCAGCAAACCGGGACTAGCTTCCGATACGCAGTATTTT.

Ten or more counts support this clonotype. The CDR3 is CASSPRVGTQYF. The CDR3 coding sequence is TGTGCCAGCAGCCCCCGCGTTGGGACCCAGTACTTC. The genes are TRBV12-3 or TRBV12-4 and TRBJ2-5; D is unresolved. V was cut by 6 bases and J by 7 bases, with 12 bases left in between. The CDR3 has 12 amino acids.

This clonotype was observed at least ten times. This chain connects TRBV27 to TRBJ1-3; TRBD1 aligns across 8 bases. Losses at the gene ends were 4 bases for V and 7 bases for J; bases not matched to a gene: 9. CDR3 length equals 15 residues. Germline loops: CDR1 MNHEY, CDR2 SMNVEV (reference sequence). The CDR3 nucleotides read TGTGCCAGCAGTTATAGGGGACAGGTCGGGAACACCATATATTTT. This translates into CASSYRGQVGNTIYF.

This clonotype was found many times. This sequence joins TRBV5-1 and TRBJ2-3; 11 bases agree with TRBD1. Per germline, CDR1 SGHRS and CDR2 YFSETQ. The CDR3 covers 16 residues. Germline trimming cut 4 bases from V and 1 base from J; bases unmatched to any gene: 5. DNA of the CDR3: TGCGCCAGCAGCGCCCGGACAGGGGGCGGCACAGATACGCAGTATTTT. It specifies CASSARTGGGTDTQYF.

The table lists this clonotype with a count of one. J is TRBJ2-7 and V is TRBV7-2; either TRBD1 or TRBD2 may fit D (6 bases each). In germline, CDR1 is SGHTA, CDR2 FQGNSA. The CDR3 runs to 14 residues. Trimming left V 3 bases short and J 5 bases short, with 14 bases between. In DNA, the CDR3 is TGTGCCAGCAGCTTCAGGGGACTGACCCACGAGCAGTACTTC. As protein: CASSFRGLTHEQYF.

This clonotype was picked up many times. The CDR3 sequence is CASAQGQGNSPLHF. Here the CDR3 DNA reads TGTGCCAGTGCCCAGGGACAGGGGAATTCACCCCTCCACTTT. This rearrangement joins TRBV19 to TRBJ1-6; 10 positions agree with TRBD1. V lost 8 bases and J lost 7; bases outside the gene matches: 5. Germline V gene sequence: CDR1 LNHDA, CDR2 SQIVND (reference sequence). The CDR3 spans 14 residues. The complete variable domain, with remaining parts taken from reference TRBV19 and TRBJ1-6, reads DGGITQSPKYLFRKEGQNVTLSCEQNLNHDAMYWYRQDPGQGLRLIYYSQIVNDFQKGDIAEGYSVSREKKESFPLTVTSAQKNPTAFYLCASAQGQGNSPLHFGNGTRLTVT.

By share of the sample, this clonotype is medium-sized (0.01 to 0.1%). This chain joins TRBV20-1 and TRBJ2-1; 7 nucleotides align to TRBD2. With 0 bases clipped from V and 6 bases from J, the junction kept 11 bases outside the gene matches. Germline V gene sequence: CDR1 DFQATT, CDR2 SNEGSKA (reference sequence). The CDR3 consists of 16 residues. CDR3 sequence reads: CSARDLRRGSANEQFF. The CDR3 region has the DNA TGCAGTGCTAGAGATCTCCGGCGGGGGTCTGCCAATGAGCAGTTCTTC.

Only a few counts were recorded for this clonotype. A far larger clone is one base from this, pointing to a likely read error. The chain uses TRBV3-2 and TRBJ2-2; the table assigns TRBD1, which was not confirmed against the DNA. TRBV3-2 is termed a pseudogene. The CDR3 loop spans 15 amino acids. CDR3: CASSPRSGAGGELFF. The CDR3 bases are TGTGCCAGCAGCCCCCGGTCAGGGGCAGGCGGGGAGCTGTTTTTT.

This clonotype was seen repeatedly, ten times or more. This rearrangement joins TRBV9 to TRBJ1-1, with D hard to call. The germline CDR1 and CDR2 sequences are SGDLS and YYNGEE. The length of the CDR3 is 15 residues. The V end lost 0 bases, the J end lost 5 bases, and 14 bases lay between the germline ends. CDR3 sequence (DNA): TGTGCCAGCAGCGTAGCGGGCGAATTAAGGACTGAAGCTTTCTTT. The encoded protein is CASSVAGELRTEAFF.

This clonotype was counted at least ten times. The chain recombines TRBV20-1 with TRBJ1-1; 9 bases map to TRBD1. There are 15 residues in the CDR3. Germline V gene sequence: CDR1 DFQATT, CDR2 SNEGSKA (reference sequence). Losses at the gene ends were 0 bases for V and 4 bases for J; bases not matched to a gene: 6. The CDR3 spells CSARDPDRGVTEAFF. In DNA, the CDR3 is TGCAGTGCTAGAGATCCGGACAGGGGCGTCACTGAAGCTTTCTTT.

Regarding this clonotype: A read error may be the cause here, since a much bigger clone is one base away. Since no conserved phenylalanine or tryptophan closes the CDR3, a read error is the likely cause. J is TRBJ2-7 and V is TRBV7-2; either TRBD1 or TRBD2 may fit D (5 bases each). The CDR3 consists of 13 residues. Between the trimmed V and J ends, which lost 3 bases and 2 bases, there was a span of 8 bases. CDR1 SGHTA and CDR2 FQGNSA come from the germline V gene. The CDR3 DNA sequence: TGTGCCAGCAGCTTTCGGGGCCCCTACGAGCAGTACTCC. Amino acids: CASSFRGPYEQYS.

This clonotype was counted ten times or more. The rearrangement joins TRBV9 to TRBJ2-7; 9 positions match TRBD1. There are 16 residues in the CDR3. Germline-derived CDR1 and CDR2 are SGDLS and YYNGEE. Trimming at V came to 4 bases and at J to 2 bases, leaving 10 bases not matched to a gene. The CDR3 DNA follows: TGTGCCAGCAGCTCTGGGCCGGGACAGGGTACCTACGAGCAGTACTTC. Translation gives CASSSGPGQGTYEQYF.

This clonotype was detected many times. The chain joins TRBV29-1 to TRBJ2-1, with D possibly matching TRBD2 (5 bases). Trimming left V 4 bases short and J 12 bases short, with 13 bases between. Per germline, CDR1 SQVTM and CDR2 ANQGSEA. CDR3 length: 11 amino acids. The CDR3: CSVVEVYGQFF. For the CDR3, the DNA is TGCAGCGTTGTGGAGGTCTACGGGCAGTTCTTC.